The following is a TCR beta chain sequence with its context. This sample stems from a study of T cells in Graves' hyperthyroidism and ophthalmopathy. On the study more broadly: Staff took peripheral blood when the initial diagnosis was made, before any treatment began.

Participants, patients aged 18 to 65, had newly diagnosed hyperthyroidism with a duration under 2 months. Lactation, pregnancy, other autoimmune disease or uncontrolled infection led to exclusion of patients. There were TCR beta CDR3 regions amplified from RNA transcripts. RT-PCR in the first round (using the HTBI primer set) targeted the TCR CDR3. TCRdb itself ran the multiplex PCR reads through MiXCR, one entry per CDR3 protein. Here the sample spans about 560,000 distinct CDR3 sequences, 15% to 20% being singletons. V lost 0 bases, J lost 5 bases, and 13 bases lay in between. This CDR3 is 15 amino acids long. Germline V gene sequence: CDR1 LNHNV, CDR2 YYDKDF (reference sequence).

The clonotype comes from a woman between 18 and 30 years old with Graves' hyperthyroidism. Sequencing input: blood. The chain uses TRBV15 and TRBJ1-1; tentative D call: TRBD1 (6 bases). DNA for the CDR3: TGTGCCACCAGCAGAGATGGGGGGCCCAGGACTGAAGCTTTCTTT. It translates to CATSRDGGPRTEAFF.